What follows are 22 T cell receptor beta chains derived from one specimen sequenced in a study of response to subunit inactivated influenza vaccine (dated by TCRdb to 2016 to 2019). Libraries were constructed by RT-PCR. Instrument on record: Illumina HiSeq 2500. Starting from the raw public reads, TCRdb applied fastp trimming at Q25, assembled clones with MiXCR and retained in-frame beta chains. Rows are unified per CDR3 protein, each entry keeping the most common DNA and genes. This sample has about 520,000 distinct CDR3 sequences in its table, and about 25% of those were observed once. The ten largest make up around 1.8% of the sample. The source material was CD4+ T cells sorted from PBMCs, sampled more than 4 days after vaccination. The receptors were gathered from a man aged 50 to 59 who received an inactivated influenza vaccine. Donor details come from another sample of the same person, matched by shared clones.

The genes are TRBV5-6 and TRBJ1-2; D uncertain. The CDR3 sequence is 12 residues long. V dropped 0 bases and J dropped 5 bases, with 5 bases sitting between them. The V gene's germline CDR1 is SGHDT and CDR2 YYEEEE. In nucleotides, the CDR3 is TGTGCCAGCAGCTTGGCACAGTATGGCTACACCTTC. Translated: CASSLAQYGYTF.

This clonotype has more than one count but fewer than ten. The rearrangement joins TRBV20-1 to TRBJ2-7, with 11 bases that match TRBD2. This CDR3 is built from 12 residues. CDR1 is DFQATT, CDR2 SNEGSKA, per germline (reference sequence). In DNA form, the CDR3 reads TGCACCGTACTAGCGGGAGCCTACGAGCAGTACTTC. It is translated as CTVLAGAYEQYF.

The V call is TRBV7-9, the J call TRBJ2-5; either TRBD1 or TRBD2 may supply D (6 bases each). Germline V gene sequence: CDR1 SEHNR, CDR2 FQNEAQ (reference sequence). V was pared by 5 bases and J by 7 bases, with 11 bases between. The CDR3 is 12 residues long. The CDR3 nucleotides read TGTGCCAGCAGCGGAGAGGGGGGGACCCAGTACTTC. This translates into CASSGEGGTQYF.

This clonotype has a handful of counts. The chain links TRBV11-2 to TRBJ2-1; the match to TRBD2 covers 8 bases. V lost 0 bases, J lost 6 bases, and 7 bases stayed unmatched. The germline CDR1 and CDR2 sequences are SGHAT and FQNNGV. The CDR3 runs to 16 residues. CDR3 region: CASSLDRDGGANEQFF. The DNA for the CDR3 is TGTGCCAGCAGCTTAGATCGGGACGGGGGGGCCAATGAGCAGTTCTTC.

This clonotype was detected only a few times. The chain is built from TRBV12-3 or TRBV12-4 and TRBJ2-2, with D possibly matching TRBD2 (6 bases). The CDR3 sequence is 15 residues long. With 3 bases removed from V and 4 bases from J, the gap between germline ends came to 12 bases. The chain's CDR3 is CASSLEGKGTGELFF. CDR3 in DNA: TGTGCCAGCAGTTTGGAGGGGAAGGGCACCGGGGAGCTGTTTTTT.

The J gene is TRBJ1-1, the V gene TRBV6-1; maybe TRBD1 (5 bases). The CDR3 sequence is 11 residues long. V gave up 3 bases and J gave up 11 bases, with 10 bases separating them. Looked up from germline, CDR1 is MNHNS and CDR2 is SASEGT. In DNA, the CDR3 is TGTGCCAGCAGTGAGTGGGGGGACGCTTTCTTT. This sequence encodes CASSEWGDAFF.

The CDR3 is CASSPGGGLYGYTF. CDR3 DNA sequence: TGTGCCAGCAGTCCAGGGGGGGGGCTCTATGGCTACACCTTC. The chain couples TRBV12-3 or TRBV12-4 to TRBJ1-2; 7 positions agree with TRBD1. Unmatched junction bases numbered 7, after V lost 5 bases and J lost 4 bases. The CDR3 has 14 amino acids.

This clonotype was recorded only once. The chain employs TRBV28 and TRBJ2-5; 7 bases map to TRBD2. The CDR3 has 16 amino acids. Per the germline V gene, CDR1 is MDHEN and CDR2 is SYDVKM. J lost 1 base, V lost 3 bases, and 8 bases had no gene match. The CDR3 coding sequence is TGTGCCAGCAGTTTCGGGCTAGCGGCTTCCCAAGAGACCCAGTACTTC. Translated: CASSFGLAASQETQYF.

This clonotype was recorded a few times. V and J are TRBV24-1 and TRBJ1-5; a possible D gene is TRBD1 (5 bases). Trimming left V 4 bases short and J 0 bases short, with 12 bases between. The CDR3 totals 16 residues. In germline, CDR1 is KGHDR, CDR2 SFDVKD. The CDR3 nucleotides read TGTGCCACCAGTGACTCCCAGGGTTATAGCAATCAGCCCCAGCATTTT. Residues: CATSDSQGYSNQPQHF.

The chain uses TRBV20-1 and TRBJ1-4; no clear D gene. V dropped 3 bases and J dropped 5 bases, with 10 bases sitting between them. The germline CDR1 and CDR2 sequences are DFQATT and SNEGSKA (reference sequence). The CDR3 sequence is 13 residues long. CDR3 region: CSASQMRNEKLFF. DNA of the CDR3: TGCAGTGCTAGTCAGATGCGGAATGAAAAACTGTTTTTT.

DNA of the CDR3: TGTGCCAGCAGCTGGCAGGGTCGTAAGTACTTC. Translating gives CASSWQGRKYF. The chain recombines TRBV6-5 with TRBJ2-7, with D possibly TRBD1 on 5 matching bases. This CDR3 has 11 residues. Trimming stripped 6 bases from V and 11 bases from J, with 14 bases between. Germline-derived CDR1 and CDR2 are MNHEY and SVGAGI.

In this sample, this clonotype turned up a few times. The genes are TRBV9 and TRBJ2-7; 8 nucleotides match TRBD1. This CDR3 spans 16 amino acids. Germline loops: CDR1 SGDLS, CDR2 YYNGEE. Trimming removed 0 bases from V and 6 bases from J; junction bases left unmatched: 11. CDR3 nucleotides: TGTGCCAGCAGCGTAGGGTTCCAGGGGGCGCGAGTCGAGCAGTACTTC. Translation gives CASSVGFQGARVEQYF.

The chain uses TRBV12-3 or TRBV12-4 and TRBJ2-1; D gene uncertain. This CDR3 is built from 15 residues. Trimming pared 6 bases from V and 4 bases from J, leaving 16 bases between. CDR3 nucleotides: TGTGCCAGCAGCCAAATTAACCCGCGTTACAATGAGCAGTTCTTC. This translates into CASSQINPRYNEQFF.

The V and J genes are TRBV28 and TRBJ1-2; D is perhaps TRBD1 (5 bases). Per germline, CDR1 MDHEN and CDR2 SYDVKM. Trimming removed 2 bases at V and 7 bases at J, with 14 bases between. This CDR3 comprises 14 residues. CDR3 DNA: TGTGCCAGCAGTTTAAGCGGGGCCAATTCTGGCTACACCTTC. It translates to CASSLSGANSGYTF.

This clonotype was found many times. The genes are TRBV7-2 and TRBJ2-4; D gene ambiguous. The V and J ends lost 4 bases and 0 bases respectively, with 4 bases between them. The CDR3 is made up of 13 amino acids. The germline CDR1 and CDR2 sequences are SGHTA and FQGNSA. The CDR3 protein is CASSWTAKNIQYF. The CDR3 bases are TGTGCCAGCAGCTGGACAGCCAAAAACATTCAGTACTTC.

This clonotype came up a few times. This chain connects TRBV2 to TRBJ2-5, with unresolved D. The length of the CDR3 is 13 residues. Trimming removed 2 bases at V and 1 base at J, with 5 bases between. Germline values: CDR1 SNHLY, CDR2 FYNNEI. CDR3 sequence: CASSEYTQETQYF. The CDR3 DNA reads TGTGCCAGCAGTGAATACACCCAAGAGACCCAGTACTTC. Looking up the rest from reference TRBV2 and TRBJ2-5 gives the full variable domain: EPEVTQTPSHQVTQMGQEVILRCVPISNHLYFYWYRQILGQKVEFLVSFYNNEISEKSEIFDDQFSVERPDGSNFTLKIRSTKLEDSAMYFCASSEYTQETQYFGPGTRLLVL.

V usage is TRBV20-1 and J usage is TRBJ2-2; D remains ambiguous. Trimming cost V 3 bases and J 5 bases, with 7 bases left between them. This CDR3 is 12 amino acids long. From germline, CDR1 is DFQATT and CDR2 SNEGSKA (reference sequence). The chain's CDR3 is CSASRRTGELFF. CDR3 nucleotide sequence: TGCAGTGCTAGCCGGCGGACCGGGGAGCTGTTTTTT.

The chain uses TRBV3-1 and TRBJ2-7; D gene ambiguous. The ends were cut back, 4 bases at V and 0 bases at J, with 16 bases in the middle. The CDR3 contains 16 residues. Germline assignment: CDR1 LGHDT and CDR2 YNNKEL (reference sequence). CDR3 amino acids: CASSPYTARTSYEQYF. The CDR3 DNA sequence: TGTGCCAGCAGCCCGTACACGGCCCGCACCTCCTACGAGCAGTACTTC.

In this sample, this clonotype turned up a few times. The J gene is TRBJ2-2, the V gene TRBV5-4, with D perhaps TRBD1 or TRBD2 (5 bases each). V shed 1 base and J shed 0 bases, with 7 bases lying between them. From germline, CDR1 is SGHNT and CDR2 YYREEE (reference sequence). CDR3 length: 15 residues. CDR3 sequence: CASSLMGANTGELFF. The CDR3 DNA reads TGTGCCAGCAGCTTGATGGGGGCGAACACCGGGGAGCTGTTTTTT.

This chain joins TRBV24-1 and TRBJ2-7, with 12 bases aligning to TRBD2. Germline V gene lookup returns CDR1 KGHDR and CDR2 SFDVKD. V trimming: 4 bases; J trimming: 4 bases; junction bases outside the gene matches: 7. The CDR3 consists of 16 residues. The CDR3 DNA sequence: TGTGCCACCAGTGACCCTTCTAGCGGGAGGGCGTACGAGCAGTACTTC. This encodes CATSDPSSGRAYEQYF.

The genes are TRBV28 and TRBJ2-5; D gene ambiguous. The V and J ends lost 5 bases and 8 bases respectively, with 12 bases between them. The CDR3 spans 12 residues. The germline gives CDR1 MDHEN, CDR2 SYDVKM. The DNA for the CDR3 is TGTGCCAGCAGTAAAACCCGATATACCCAGTACTTC. This sequence encodes CASSKTRYTQYF. Full variable domain (remainder filled in from reference TRBV28 and TRBJ2-5): DVKVTQSSRYLVKRTGEKVFLECVQDMDHENMFWYRQDPGLGLRLIYFSYDVKMKEKGDIPEGYSVSREKKERFSLILESASTNQTSMYLCASSKTRYTQYFGPGTRLLVL.

This rearrangement joins TRBV20-1 to TRBJ1-2; D is uncertain. The CDR3 contains 10 residues. V was trimmed by 3 bases and J by 8 bases, leaving 7 bases between them. Germline V gene data show CDR1 as DFQATT and CDR2 as SNEGSKA (reference sequence). The CDR3 protein is CSARGGGYTF. The CDR3 DNA sequence: TGCAGTGCTAGGGGTGGCGGCTACACCTTC.